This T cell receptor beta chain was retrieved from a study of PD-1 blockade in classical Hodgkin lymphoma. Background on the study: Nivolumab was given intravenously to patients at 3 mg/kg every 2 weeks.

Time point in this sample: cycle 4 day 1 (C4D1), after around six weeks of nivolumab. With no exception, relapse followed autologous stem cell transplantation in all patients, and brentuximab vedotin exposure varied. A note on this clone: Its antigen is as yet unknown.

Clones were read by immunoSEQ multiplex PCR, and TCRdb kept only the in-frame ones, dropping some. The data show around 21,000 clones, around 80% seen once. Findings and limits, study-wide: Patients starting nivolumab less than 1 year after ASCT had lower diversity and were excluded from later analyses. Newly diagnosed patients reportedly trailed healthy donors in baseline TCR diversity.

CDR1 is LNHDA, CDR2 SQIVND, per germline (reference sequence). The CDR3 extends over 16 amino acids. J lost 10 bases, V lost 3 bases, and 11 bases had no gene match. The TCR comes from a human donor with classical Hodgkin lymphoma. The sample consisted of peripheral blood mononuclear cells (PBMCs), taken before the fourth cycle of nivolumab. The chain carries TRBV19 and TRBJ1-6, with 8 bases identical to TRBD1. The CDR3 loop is CASSILSGGFGSPLHF. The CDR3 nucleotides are TGTGCCAGTAGTATCCTCTCAGGGGGCTTCGGGTCACCCCTCCACTTT.